These 7 T cell receptor beta chains came from one sample sequenced in a study of cytomegalovirus exposure and HLA in healthy donors (dated by TCRdb to the late 2010s). The library was prepared using the immunoSEQ multiplex PCR assay. For the multiplex PCR, a mixture combining 60 forward primers for TCR Vbeta segments and 13 reverse primers for TCR Jbeta segments was used. The source is immuneACCESS, and TCRdb retained only in-frame sequences with V and J called. Part of the clones is not carried over; for the studies checked, unresolved V genes explain less than half of this, and the remainder is unexplained. This sample lists about 120,000 clones; roughly 80% were detected once. 30% of the sample comes from the top ten. Sample: PBMCs. The receptors stem from a man aged 55 to 70 in good health and CMV-seropositive.

The V and J genes are TRBV7-9 and TRBJ2-3; 8 bases are a match to TRBD1. CDR1 is SEHNR, CDR2 FQNEAQ, per germline (reference sequence). The CDR3 length is 15 residues. The junction had 3 bases not matched to a gene; V was cut back by 2 bases and J by 2 bases. The CDR3 sequence is CASSLIRGPTDTQYF. CDR3 nucleotide sequence: TGTGCCAGCAGCTTAATCAGGGGGCCCACAGATACGCAGTATTTT.

In DNA form, the CDR3 reads TGCGCCAGCAGCCTGACACATTCCGGACAGGGGATCTATGGCTACACCTTC. Translated, it gives CASSLTHSGQGIYGYTF. The J gene is TRBJ1-2, the V gene TRBV4-1, with 9 bases matching TRBD1. From germline, CDR1 is MGHRA and CDR2 YSYEKL. CDR3 length equals 17 residues. The J segment lost 4 bases and the V segment lost 4 bases, leaving 13 bases of the junction unmatched.

V gene TRBV11-3 combines with J gene TRBJ2-2, with a weak D call TRBD1 (6 bases). Between the trimmed V and J ends, which lost 0 bases and 3 bases, there was a span of 11 bases. This CDR3 region has 16 residues. Germline CDR1 SGHNT, CDR2 YENEEA. CDR3 nucleotide sequence: TGTGCCAGCAGCTTAGAGGGGGCTCATCACACCGGGGAGCTGTTTTTT. Translating gives CASSLEGAHHTGELFF. Combining the CDR3 with reference TRBV11-3 and TRBJ2-2 gives the whole variable domain EAGVVQSPRYKIIEKKQPVAFWCNPISGHNTLYWYLQNLGQGPELLIRYENEEAVDDSQLPKDRFSAERLKGVDSTLKIQPAELGDSAVYLCASSLEGAHHTGELFFGEGSRLTVL.

The rearrangement joins TRBV18 to TRBJ2-7, with 9 nucleotides matching TRBD1. The CDR3 is made up of 16 amino acids. The V segment lost 5 bases and the J segment 3 bases; nucleotides outside the gene matches: 11. The V gene's germline CDR1 is KGHSH and CDR2 LQKENI. The CDR3 reads CASSSKEGQGIYEQYF. The CDR3 coding sequence is TGTGCCAGCTCATCAAAGGAGGGACAGGGTATCTACGAGCAGTACTTC. The whole variable domain, remainder taken from reference TRBV18 and TRBJ2-7, is NAGVMQNPRHLVRRRGQEARLRCSPMKGHSHVYWYRQLPEEGLKFMVYLQKENIIDESGMPKERFSAEFPKEGPSILRIQQVVRGDSAAYFCASSSKEGQGIYEQYFGPGTRLTVT.

The rearrangement uses TRBV10-2 and TRBJ1-1, with 8 bases matching TRBD1. V was clipped by 2 bases and J by 3 bases; unmatched bases: 8. This CDR3 region has 16 residues. CDR1 WSHSY and CDR2 SAAADI come from the germline V gene. This CDR3 reads CASSETRTGSHTEAFF. The CDR3 region has the DNA TGCGCCAGCAGTGAGACCAGGACAGGGTCACACACTGAAGCTTTCTTT.

The J gene is TRBJ2-1, the V gene TRBV28; D might be TRBD2 (6 bases). V lost 4 bases and J lost 14, with 24 bases in between. Germline V gene lookup returns CDR1 MDHEN and CDR2 SYDVKM. This CDR3 has 15 amino acids. The CDR3 DNA follows: TGTGCCAGCAGTTCCTCCGGGACTCCAAATCGACCCAAGTTCTTC. Its protein product is CASSSSGTPNRPKFF.

The chain links TRBV18 to TRBJ1-2; 8 positions match TRBD1. The CDR3 loop spans 14 amino acids. Germline V gives CDR1 KGHSH, CDR2 LQKENI. Germline trimming cut 3 bases from V and 6 bases from J; bases unmatched to any gene: 6. The CDR3 DNA reads as TGTGCCAGCTCACCCTTGGACAGGGCGAATGGCTACACCTTC. This codes for CASSPLDRANGYTF.